This TCR beta chain was profiled in a study of T-cell memory formation after mild COVID-19. About the research overall: In these data, TCR clusters were largely donor specific.

This clonotype was found many times. Its antigen is currently unknown. V was clipped by 3 bases and J by 4 bases, with 8 bases between them. CDR3 length equals 13 residues. Germline assignment: CDR1 SGHVS and CDR2 FQNEAQ. Researchers used 5'RACE with constant-segment primers to make TCR alpha and TCR beta cDNA libraries that carry sample barcodes and UMIs. TCRdb used MiXCR to reprocess the 5' RACE reads, holding one entry per CDR3 protein. This sample has 130,000 to 150,000 distinct CDR3 sequences, with 5.5% to 7% found just once. Overall study results and limits: Clones that contracted clustered mainly in CM and EM if CD4+ and in EMRA if CD8+. A subset of responding clones appeared in pre-infection memory, suggesting cross-reactive memory joined.

The sample was PBMCs or a T cell subset sorted from them (not recorded which). The chain combines TRBV7-8 with TRBJ2-3; D tentatively reads TRBD1 or TRBD2 (5 bases each). This sequence originates from an adult woman who had mild COVID-19 (a few samples of this study predate the infection). Cell type and time point are not known. CDR3 bases: TGTGCCAGCAGCTTGGGGGAGCCAGATACGCAGTATTTT. Amino acids: CASSLGEPDTQYF.